A single sample is the source of the 7 T cell receptor beta chains below, sequenced in a study of beta chain features in type 1 diabetes. Isolated RNA was reverse transcribed in full, so expressed TCRB transcripts were sequenced. TCRdb keeps only in-frame clones here, not all; method: immunoSEQ multiplex PCR. The sample has roughly 240,000 clones, 68% seen once; the top ten hold about 0.05%. Sequencing input: naive CD4+ T cells from blood. The receptors were gathered from a man aged 25-45 years in good health.

This sequence joins TRBV7-9 and TRBJ1-5, with D unresolved. V was cut by 4 bases and J by 7 bases, with 14 bases left in between. In germline, CDR1 is SEHNR, CDR2 FQNEAQ (reference sequence). The CDR3 is made up of 14 amino acids. CDR3 nucleotide sequence: TGTGCCAGCAGCTCCACGAATGGGCAGCAGCCCCAGCATTTT. Translating gives CASSSTNGQQPQHF. The full variable domain, with the rest looked up from reference TRBV7-9 and TRBJ1-5, is DTGVSQNPRHKITKRGQNVTFRCDPISEHNRLYWYRQTLGQGPEFLTYFQNEAQLEKSRLLSDRFSAERPKGSFSTLEIQRTEQGDSAMYLCASSSTNGQQPQHFGDGTRLSIL.

This clone has a single count. The genes are TRBV29-1 and TRBJ2-7; unclear D gene. From germline, CDR1 is SQVTM and CDR2 ANQGSEA. CDR3 length equals 15 residues. Trimming stripped 6 bases from V and 2 bases from J, with 20 bases between. CDR3 loop: CSVLPTMDGTYEQYF. The CDR3 region has the DNA TGCAGCGTCCTCCCCACCATGGACGGCACCTACGAGCAGTACTTC.

Only a few counts were recorded for this clone. The chain carries TRBV25-1 and TRBJ2-7; no clear D gene. Germline V gives CDR1 MGHDK, CDR2 SYGVNS. This CDR3 contains 13 residues. The V end was cut by 2 bases, the J end by 0 bases, with 5 bases between. CDR3 DNA: TGTGCCAGCAGTGAACAGCACTCCTACGAGCAGTACTTC. Residues: CASSEQHSYEQYF.

J is TRBJ2-7 and V is TRBV5-1; 9 bases agree with TRBD1. The CDR3 totals 14 residues. V lost 1 base, J lost 2 bases, and 1 base stayed unmatched. Per germline, CDR1 SGHRS and CDR2 YFSETQ. The CDR3 nucleotides read TGCGCCAGCAGCTTGAGACAGGGGGCCTACGAGCAGTACTTC. It is translated as CASSLRQGAYEQYF. Looking up the rest from reference TRBV5-1 and TRBJ2-7 gives the full variable domain: KAGVTQTPRYLIKTRGQQVTLSCSPISGHRSVSWYQQTPGQGLQFLFEYFSETQRNKGNFPGRFSGRQFSNSRSEMNVSTLELGDSALYLCASSLRQGAYEQYFGPGTRLTVT.

Only a few counts were recorded for this clone. V usage is TRBV30 and J usage is TRBJ2-5, with TRBD2 as a possible D gene (7 bases). Germline assignment: CDR1 GTSNPN and CDR2 SVGIG (reference sequence). CDR3 length equals 15 residues. The V end was cut by 4 bases, the J end by 1 base, with 16 bases between. CDR3 sequence (DNA): TGTGCCTGGACCCCCGGAGGGGGGGGCCAAGAGACCCAGTACTTC. It translates to CAWTPGGGGQETQYF. Together with reference TRBV30 and TRBJ2-5, the CDR3 gives the full variable domain: SQTIHQWPATLVQPVGSPLSLECTVEGTSNPNLYWYRQAAGRGLQLLFYSVGIGQISSEVPQNLSASRPQDRQFILSSKKLLLSDSGFYLCAWTPGGGGQETQYFGPGTRLLVL.

The rearrangement joins TRBV29-1 to TRBJ2-7, with TRBD2 matching over 8 bases. Germline V lookup: CDR1 SQVTM, CDR2 ANQGSEA. J gave up 0 bases and V 3 bases, and 7 bases lay outside the gene matches. The CDR3 is 15 amino acids. The CDR3 DNA follows: TGCAGCGTTGACTTGGCGGGAGGACACTCCTACGAGCAGTACTTC. Translation: CSVDLAGGHSYEQYF.

The count of this clone is one. This chain uses TRBV30 with TRBJ2-2; D is uncertain. Trimming took 4 bases from V and 7 from J, leaving 13 bases between them. CDR3 length equals 13 residues. Germline loops: CDR1 GTSNPN, CDR2 SVGIG (reference sequence). Written as DNA, the CDR3 is TGTGCCTGGAAGAGAAGGGATGTCGGGGAGCTGTTTTTT. Translating gives CAWKRRDVGELFF.